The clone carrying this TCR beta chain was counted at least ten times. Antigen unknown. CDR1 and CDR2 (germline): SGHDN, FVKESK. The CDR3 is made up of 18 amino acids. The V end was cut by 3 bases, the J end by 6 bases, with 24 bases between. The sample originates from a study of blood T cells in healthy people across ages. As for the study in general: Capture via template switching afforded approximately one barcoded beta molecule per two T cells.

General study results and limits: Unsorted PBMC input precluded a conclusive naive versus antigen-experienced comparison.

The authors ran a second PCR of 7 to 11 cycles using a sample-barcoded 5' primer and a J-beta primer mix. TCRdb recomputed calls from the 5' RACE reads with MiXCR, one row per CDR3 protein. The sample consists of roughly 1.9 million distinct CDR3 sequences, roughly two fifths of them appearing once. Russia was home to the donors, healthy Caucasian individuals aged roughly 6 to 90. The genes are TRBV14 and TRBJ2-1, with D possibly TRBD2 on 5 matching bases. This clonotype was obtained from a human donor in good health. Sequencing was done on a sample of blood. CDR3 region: CASSQSRGFYPKGNEQFF. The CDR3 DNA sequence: TGTGCCAGCAGCCAGTCACGGGGTTTCTATCCTAAGGGCAATGAGCAGTTCTTC.